Shown below are 18 T cell receptor beta chains from a single sample sequenced in a study of blood T cell repertoires in COVID-19. Some clones are missing from TCRdb's copy, which holds only in-frame ones; the method was immunoSEQ multiplex PCR. The data contain around 160,000 clones, roughly 82% of them singletons. The source material was peripheral blood. These receptors were collected from a human donor with acute or convalescent COVID-19. The donor label of this sample is uncertain.

The rearrangement joins TRBV6-5 to TRBJ2-2; D is possibly TRBD1 (5 bases). The CDR3 is 15 residues long. The ends were cut back, 4 bases at V and 7 bases at J, with 16 bases in the middle. Germline CDR1 and CDR2: MNHEY and SVGAGI. CDR3 sequence (DNA): TGTGCCAGCAGTTTAGATCAGGGTATCGGCGGGGAGCTGTTTTTT. Its translation: CASSLDQGIGGELFF.

V and J are TRBV7-3 and TRBJ2-2; the match to TRBD1 covers 11 bases. This CDR3 is 17 amino acids long. V shed 5 bases and J 6 bases; nucleotides not matched to a gene: 11. Germline V gene data show CDR1 as SGHTA and CDR2 as FQGTGA. The CDR3, as DNA: TGTGCCAGCAGCCTAAATACTCCGGGACAGGGGGCCGGGGAGCTGTTTTTT. Amino acid sequence: CASSLNTPGQGAGELFF.

This chain joins TRBV4-1 and TRBJ1-1; TRBD1 aligns across 10 bases. Germline V CDR1 and CDR2: MGHRA, YSYEKL. Trimming at V came to 4 bases and at J to 4 bases, leaving 9 bases not matched to a gene. The CDR3 has 16 amino acids. CDR3 coding DNA: TGCGCCAGCAGCCCTCGGACAGGGGGGCACCCCACTGAAGCTTTCTTT. This gives the protein CASSPRTGGHPTEAFF.

The J gene is TRBJ1-6, the V gene TRBV19, with D possibly being TRBD1 (6 bases). V was pared by 5 bases and J by 9 bases, with 14 bases between. This CDR3 region has 14 residues. Germline V CDR1 and CDR2: LNHDA, SQIVND (reference sequence). In DNA form, the CDR3 reads TGTGCCAGTAGTCCGGGGACACTCGGTTCACCCCTCCACTTT. Translating it yields CASSPGTLGSPLHF.

CDR3 amino acids: CASSVVWDRDYNEQFF. CDR3 bases: TGTGCCAGCAGTGTTGTGTGGGACAGGGACTACAATGAGCAGTTCTTC. The chain couples TRBV6-1 to TRBJ2-1; TRBD1 aligns across 9 bases. Germline V lookup: CDR1 MNHNS, CDR2 SASEGT. J was trimmed by 3 bases and V by 4 bases; bases with no gene match: 7. The CDR3 length is 16 residues.

Only one count was recorded for this clone. The chain employs TRBV6-2 or TRBV6-3 and TRBJ2-2, with a possible D match to TRBD2 (7 bases). This CDR3 contains 19 residues. Trimming took off 3 bases at V and 6 bases at J, with 26 bases between the two ends. CDR1 and CDR2 from the germline V gene are MNHEY and SVGEGT. The CDR3 DNA follows: TGTGCCAGCAGTTATAGGGGCGCCGAGGTCGGGGGGCCGCCCGGGGAGCTGTTTTTT. Encoded protein: CASSYRGAEVGGPPGELFF.

This chain connects TRBV3-1 (or the pseudogene TRBV3-2) to TRBJ2-2, with 9 nucleotides matching TRBD2. Germline trimming cut 4 bases from V and 0 bases from J; bases unmatched to any gene: 3. The CDR3 covers 16 residues. CDR1 is LGHDT, CDR2 YNNKEL, per germline (reference sequence). The CDR3 loop reads CASSPAGGPNTGELFF. The CDR3 DNA is TGTGCCAGCAGCCCAGCGGGGGGCCCGAACACCGGGGAGCTGTTTTTT.

The chain joins TRBV18 to TRBJ1-1; D may be TRBD1 (6 bases). CDR1 and CDR2 from the germline V gene are KGHSH and LQKENI. The CDR3 totals 15 residues. Deletions cut 1 base from V and 2 bases from J, with 11 bases between. This chain's CDR3 is CASSPLQGLNTEAFF. CDR3 nucleotide sequence: TGTGCCAGCTCACCACTCCAGGGGCTTAACACTGAAGCTTTCTTT.

This chain uses TRBV2 with TRBJ2-1, with a possible D match to TRBD2 (5 bases). Trimming pared 7 bases from V and 10 bases from J, leaving 17 bases between. Germline V CDR1 and CDR2: SNHLY, FYNNEI. The CDR3 consists of 13 residues. For the CDR3, the DNA is TGTGCCAGCACTGCGCTCACCCGGGGAGAGCAGTTCTTC. Translation: CASTALTRGEQFF.

The sample holds one count of this clone. The V and J genes are TRBV30 and TRBJ1-1; weak D call: TRBD1 (5 bases). Trimming left V 2 bases short and J 4 bases short, with 26 bases between. Looked up from germline, CDR1 is GTSNPN and CDR2 is SVGIG (reference sequence). CDR3 length equals 18 residues. The CDR3 DNA follows: TGTGCCTGGAGTTTTTCGGCAGGCTATCTTCTGGGGGGCACTGAAGCTTTCTTT. As protein: CAWSFSAGYLLGGTEAFF. The complete variable domain, with remaining parts taken from reference TRBV30 and TRBJ1-1, reads SQTIHQWPATLVQPVGSPLSLECTVEGTSNPNLYWYRQAAGRGLQLLFYSVGIGQISSEVPQNLSASRPQDRQFILSSKKLLLSDSGFYLCAWSFSAGYLLGGTEAFFGQGTRLTVV.

This clone appeared a few times. This chain connects TRBV5-1 to TRBJ1-1; 7 bases align to TRBD1. CDR1 is SGHRS and CDR2 is YFSETQ in the germline V gene. The V gene end was trimmed by 0 bases and the J gene end by 12 bases; junction bases not matched to a gene: 5. The CDR3 contains 12 residues. The CDR3 nucleotides read TGCGCCAGCAGCTTGGATGGACAGGTCCCTTTCTTT. Its protein is CASSLDGQVPFF.

V usage is TRBV19 and J usage is TRBJ1-5; 9 nucleotides align to TRBD1. Germline trimming cut 9 bases from V and 7 bases from J; bases unmatched to any gene: 7. The CDR3 has 13 amino acids. Germline V CDR1 and CDR2: LNHDA, SQIVND (reference sequence). The CDR3 loop is CASSRDRVQPQHF. CDR3 DNA sequence: TGTGCCAGCTCTAGGGACAGGGTCCAGCCCCAGCATTTT. The full variable domain, in which reference TRBV19 and TRBJ1-5 provide the parts outside the CDR3, is DGGITQSPKYLFRKEGQNVTLSCEQNLNHDAMYWYRQDPGQGLRLIYYSQIVNDFQKGDIAEGYSVSREKKESFPLTVTSAQKNPTAFYLCASSRDRVQPQHFGDGTRLSIL.

V gene TRBV6-5 combines with J gene TRBJ2-2, with unresolved D. There are 13 residues in the CDR3. Germline V gives CDR1 MNHEY, CDR2 SVGAGI. The germline V and J ends were trimmed by 7 bases and 5 bases, with 11 bases remaining between them. The CDR3, as DNA: TGTGCCAGCAATCCTATCCAAACCGGGGAGCTGTTTTTT. Amino acids: CASNPIQTGELFF.

The chain recombines TRBV6-1 with TRBJ1-2; TRBD1 matches at 8 bases. Germline V CDR1 and CDR2: MNHNS, SASEGT. This CDR3 is built from 14 residues. Trimming removed 1 base from V and 6 bases from J; junction bases left unmatched: 4. The DNA of the CDR3 is TGTGCCAGCAGTGAAGGCAGGGGGCAAAATGGCTACACCTTC. It is translated as CASSEGRGQNGYTF.

To note about this clone: One junction end does not reproduce the germline sequence, and a read error may be involved. This chain links TRBV5-1 with TRBJ2-3, with 9 positions matching TRBD1. The germline gives CDR1 SGHRS, CDR2 YFSETQ. The CDR3 is made up of 17 amino acids. The DNA of the CDR3 is TGCGCCAGCACCTTGAACCCGGGACAGGGTGGGTCAGATACGCAGTATTTT. This translates into CASTLNPGQGGSDTQYF.

This clone was seen a handful of times. Other DNA sequences in the sample encode the same CDR3. CDR3 in DNA: TGCGCCAGCAGCTCCGGACAGGGGGGTGAAAAACTGTTTTTT. Encoded protein: CASSSGQGGEKLFF. J is TRBJ1-4 and V is TRBV5-1; 10 bases line up with TRBD1. The CDR3 sequence is 14 residues long. J gave up 7 bases and V 3 bases, and 3 bases lay outside the gene matches. Germline CDR1 SGHRS, CDR2 YFSETQ.

Written as DNA, the CDR3 is TGCGCCAGCAGCTCGGTACAGGGGGATAACTATGGCTACACCTTC. Translated: CASSSVQGDNYGYTF. The chain has TRBV5-1 and TRBJ1-2, with 8 bases matching TRBD1. Germline CDR1 is SGHRS and CDR2 is YFSETQ. This CDR3 has 15 residues. V shed 3 bases and J 1 base; nucleotides not matched to a gene: 5. The full variable domain, rest sourced from reference TRBV5-1 and TRBJ1-2, is KAGVTQTPRYLIKTRGQQVTLSCSPISGHRSVSWYQQTPGQGLQFLFEYFSETQRNKGNFPGRFSGRQFSNSRSEMNVSTLELGDSALYLCASSSVQGDNYGYTFGSGTRLTVV.

The rearrangement uses TRBV19 and TRBJ1-5; 7 bases line up with TRBD1. The germline V gene encodes CDR1 LNHDA and CDR2 SQIVND (reference sequence). The trim removed 8 bases at V and 5 bases at J, leaving 3 bases unmatched. This CDR3 is built from 12 residues. CDR3 nucleotide sequence: TGTGCCAGTCAGGGGGGACATCAGCCCCAGCATTTT. Translated, it gives CASQGGHQPQHF.